This section outlines one T cell receptor beta chain sequence together with its context. No antigen is known for it. This record belongs to a study of brain metastases from non-small cell lung cancer. Study-level findings and limits: T-cell clones appeared expanded in 55% to 65% of brain metastases relative to matched primary tumors. TCR repertoires overlapped largely between brain metastases and matched primaries. T-cell infiltration was lower in brain metastases than primaries (P < 0.001).

TCRdb's table, derived via immunoSEQ multiplex PCR, lists solely in-frame clones and lacks some. The sample has 2,500 to 3,500 clones; roughly four fifths are singletons. V lost 3 bases to trimming and J lost 8 bases, with 20 bases between them. CDR3 length equals 16 residues. Germline loops: CDR1 SGHDT, CDR2 YYEEEE. The chain recombines TRBV5-6 with TRBJ1-4; the D gene is possibly TRBD1 (5 bases). The origin of this receptor is a donor aged 40 or older with non-small cell lung cancer. Sequencing was carried out using primary lung tumor tissue. CDR3 residues: CASSSPPAGGREKLFF. In nucleotides, the CDR3 is TGTGCCAGCAGCTCGCCCCCCGCGGGGGGAAGGGAAAAACTGTTTTTT.